This entry describes one T cell receptor beta chain. Its antigen is unknown. CD4+CD25+CD127- Tregs, CD4+CD25- non-Tregs, CD4 and CD8 cells were sorted. This CDR3 is 15 amino acids long. From germline, CDR1 is KGHSH and CDR2 LQKENI. Trimming cost V 2 bases and J 0 bases, with 11 bases left between them. The sample originates from a study of Tregs in tolerant kidney transplant recipients. Study-level findings and limits: Biological reproducibility was not directly addressed, but technical replication error appeared minimal. Validation in larger populations is needed because few patients were studied. Activated donor B cell expansion appeared to reveal the most relevant donor-specific TCRbeta repertoire.

Method: immunoSEQ multiplex PCR; TCRdb's copy keeps in-frame clones and lacks some. The top ten clones hold about 4.7% of a sample with tens of thousands of clones, 84% of them seen once. The sequence was collected from a human donor in good health. The rearrangement links TRBV18 to TRBJ2-7; D is undetermined. Sequenced: CD4+ T cells from blood. CDR3 sequence: CASSPSIVGSYEQYF. CDR3 sequence (DNA): TGTGCCAGCTCACCATCAATAGTAGGCTCCTACGAGCAGTACTTC.